The 9 T cell receptor beta chains presented below share a single source sample, sequenced in a study of OX40 agonist ivuxolimab in advanced cancers. The repertoire was sequenced with immunoSEQ multiplex PCR; TCRdb's copy has only in-frame clones and lacks some. Of fewer than 80,000 clones detected, around 84% appear once; the ten largest clones hold 1.1%. This material consisted of CD4+ or CD8+ T cells sorted from blood, taken in a trial of the OX40 agonist ivuxolimab. Every receptor here comes from an adult with an advanced solid tumor such as melanoma, head and neck, liver or kidney cancer.

The chain recombines TRBV10-3 with TRBJ2-5; 10 positions agree with TRBD2. V was clipped by 5 bases and J by 1 base; unmatched bases: 10. CDR1 is ENHRY and CDR2 is SYGVKD in the germline V gene. The CDR3 is 17 amino acids. The CDR3 is CAISSGASGGLQETQYF. The CDR3 DNA is TGTGCCATCAGTTCCGGGGCTAGCGGGGGCCTCCAAGAGACCCAGTACTTC.

This chain connects TRBV5-1 to TRBJ2-1; D is perhaps TRBD2 (7 bases). V lost 2 bases, J lost 7 bases, and 16 bases lay in between. In germline, CDR1 is SGHRS, CDR2 YFSETQ. There are 15 residues in the CDR3. CDR3 nucleotides: TGCGCCAGCAGCTTTCGAACGGGGGGCAGTAATGAGCAGTTCTTC. This codes for CASSFRTGGSNEQFF.

The chain carries TRBV5-1 and TRBJ2-3; 7 bases agree with TRBD1. This CDR3 is 14 amino acids long. With V trimmed by 1 base and J by 5 bases, 4 bases remained unmatched. From germline, CDR1 is SGHRS and CDR2 YFSETQ. In DNA form, the CDR3 reads TGCGCCAGCAGCTTGAAGGGGGCTAGAGATACGCAGTATTTT. It codes for CASSLKGARDTQYF.

The chain combines TRBV2 with TRBJ2-3; no firm D call. The germline gives CDR1 SNHLY, CDR2 FYNNEI. Between the trimmed V and J ends, which lost 2 bases and 5 bases, there was a span of 11 bases. The CDR3 is made up of 14 amino acids. CDR3 amino acids: CASSEPSWGDTQYF. The CDR3 region has the DNA TGTGCCAGCAGTGAACCCTCTTGGGGAGATACGCAGTATTTT.

The V gene is TRBV5-5, the J gene TRBJ1-5; D is undetermined. Germline V gene data show CDR1 as SGHKS and CDR2 as YYEKEE (reference sequence). CDR3 length: 16 residues. V was clipped by 4 bases and J by 2 bases, with 16 bases between them. CDR3 sequence reads: CASSPGASRGNQPQHF. The CDR3 nucleotides are TGTGCCAGCAGCCCGGGTGCGTCTCGGGGCAATCAGCCCCAGCATTTT.

V and J are TRBV12-5 and TRBJ2-2, with TRBD1 matching over 10 bases. Germline V lookup: CDR1 LGHNT, CDR2 FRNRAP. V gave up 3 bases and J gave up 3 bases; unmatched junction bases: 1. This CDR3 comprises 15 residues. CDR3 protein: CASGFGTGDTGELFF. The CDR3 DNA is TGTGCTAGTGGTTTCGGGACAGGGGACACCGGGGAGCTGTTTTTT.

The chain combines TRBV18 with TRBJ1-4; TRBD1 agrees at 7 bases. Germline V gene data show CDR1 as KGHSH and CDR2 as LQKENI. This CDR3 has 13 residues. Unmatched junction bases numbered 5, after V lost 3 bases and J lost 10 bases. The CDR3 loop reads CASSPQTGRKLFF. CDR3 in DNA: TGTGCCAGCTCACCGCAGACAGGGCGAAAACTGTTTTTT.

V usage is TRBV19 and J usage is TRBJ2-2; tentative D call: TRBD2 (6 bases). Trimming removed 3 bases from V and 7 bases from J, with 12 bases in between. Germline V gives CDR1 LNHDA, CDR2 SQIVND (reference sequence). The CDR3 is 14 amino acids. The chain's CDR3 is CASSIFSGSGELFF. The CDR3 region has the DNA TGTGCCAGTAGTATTTTTTCCGGGAGCGGGGAGCTGTTTTTT.

This rearrangement joins TRBV18 to TRBJ1-2; no clear D gene. The CDR3 is 15 amino acids. Germline CDR1 KGHSH, CDR2 LQKENI. V gave up 0 bases and J gave up 2 bases, with 10 bases separating them. The CDR3 loop is CASSPPSEQNYGYTF. The DNA for the CDR3 is TGTGCCAGCTCACCACCGAGCGAACAGAACTATGGCTACACCTTC. Full variable domain (missing parts from reference TRBV18 and TRBJ1-2): NAGVMQNPRHLVRRRGQEARLRCSPMKGHSHVYWYRQLPEEGLKFMVYLQKENIIDESGMPKERFSAEFPKEGPSILRIQQVVRGDSAAYFCASSPPSEQNYGYTFGSGTRLTVV.